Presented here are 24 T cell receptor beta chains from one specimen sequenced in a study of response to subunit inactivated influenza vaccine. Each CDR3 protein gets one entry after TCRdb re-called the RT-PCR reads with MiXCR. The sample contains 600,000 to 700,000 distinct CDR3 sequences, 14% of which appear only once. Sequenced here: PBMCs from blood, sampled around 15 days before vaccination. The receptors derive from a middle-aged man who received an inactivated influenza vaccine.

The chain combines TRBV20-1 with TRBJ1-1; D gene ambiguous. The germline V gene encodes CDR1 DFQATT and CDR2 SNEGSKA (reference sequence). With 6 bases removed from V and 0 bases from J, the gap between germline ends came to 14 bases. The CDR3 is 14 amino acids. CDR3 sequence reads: CSAFWAVMNTEAFF. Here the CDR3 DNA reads TGCAGTGCCTTCTGGGCGGTCATGAACACTGAAGCTTTCTTT.

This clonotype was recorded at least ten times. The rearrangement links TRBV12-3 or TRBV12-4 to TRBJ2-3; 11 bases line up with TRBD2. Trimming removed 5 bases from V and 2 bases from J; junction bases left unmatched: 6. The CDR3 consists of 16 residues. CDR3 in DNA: TGTGCCAGCAGTCCAGCTAGCGGGGGGAACACAGATACGCAGTATTTT. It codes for CASSPASGGNTDTQYF.

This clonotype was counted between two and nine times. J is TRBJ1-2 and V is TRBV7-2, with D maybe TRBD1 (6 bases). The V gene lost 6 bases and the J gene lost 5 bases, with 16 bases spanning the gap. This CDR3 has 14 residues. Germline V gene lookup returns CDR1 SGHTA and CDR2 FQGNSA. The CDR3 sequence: CASSKENRAYGYTF. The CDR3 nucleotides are TGTGCCAGCAGTAAAGAGAACAGGGCATATGGCTACACCTTC. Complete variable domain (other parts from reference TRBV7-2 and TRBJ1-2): GAGVSQSPSNKVTEKGKDVELRCDPISGHTALYWYRQSLGQGLEFLIYFQGNSAPDKSGLPSDRFSAERTGGSVSTLTIQRTQQEDSAVYLCASSKENRAYGYTFGSGTRLTVV.

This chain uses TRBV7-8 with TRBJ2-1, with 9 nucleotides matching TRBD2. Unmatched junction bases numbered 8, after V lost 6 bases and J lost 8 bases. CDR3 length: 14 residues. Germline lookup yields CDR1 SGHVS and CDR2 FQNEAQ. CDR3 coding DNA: TGTGCCAGCAGGTGGAGCGGGGGGATGGATGAGCAGTTCTTC. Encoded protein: CASRWSGGMDEQFF.

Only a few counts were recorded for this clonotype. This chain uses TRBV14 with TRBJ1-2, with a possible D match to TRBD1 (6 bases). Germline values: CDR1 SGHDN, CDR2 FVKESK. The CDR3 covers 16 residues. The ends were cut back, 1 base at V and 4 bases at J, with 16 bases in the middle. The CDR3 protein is CASSQGQGIVGYGYTF. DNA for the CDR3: TGTGCCAGCAGCCAAGGCCAGGGGATTGTCGGCTATGGCTACACCTTC.

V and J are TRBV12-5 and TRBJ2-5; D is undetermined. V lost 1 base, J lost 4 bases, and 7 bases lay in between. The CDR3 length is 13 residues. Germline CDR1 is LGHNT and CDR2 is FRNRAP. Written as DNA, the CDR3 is TGTGCTAGTGGTTTGGAAGACGCAGAGACCCAGTACTTC. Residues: CASGLEDAETQYF.

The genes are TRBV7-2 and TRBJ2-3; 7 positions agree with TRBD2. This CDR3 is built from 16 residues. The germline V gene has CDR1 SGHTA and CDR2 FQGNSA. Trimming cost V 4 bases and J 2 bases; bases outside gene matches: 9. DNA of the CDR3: TGTGCCAGCAGCTCACTACCGGGACTACACACAGATACGCAGTATTTT. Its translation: CASSSLPGLHTDTQYF. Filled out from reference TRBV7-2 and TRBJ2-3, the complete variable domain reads GAGVSQSPSNKVTEKGKDVELRCDPISGHTALYWYRQSLGQGLEFLIYFQGNSAPDKSGLPSDRFSAERTGGSVSTLTIQRTQQEDSAVYLCASSSLPGLHTDTQYFGPGTRLTVL.

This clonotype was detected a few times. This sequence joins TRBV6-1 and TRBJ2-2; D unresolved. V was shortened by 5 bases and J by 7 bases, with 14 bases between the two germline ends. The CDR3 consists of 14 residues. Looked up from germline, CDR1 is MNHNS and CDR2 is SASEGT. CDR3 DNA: TGTGCCAGCAGTACAACTTTCGTCGGCGGGGAGCTGTTTTTT. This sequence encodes CASSTTFVGGELFF.

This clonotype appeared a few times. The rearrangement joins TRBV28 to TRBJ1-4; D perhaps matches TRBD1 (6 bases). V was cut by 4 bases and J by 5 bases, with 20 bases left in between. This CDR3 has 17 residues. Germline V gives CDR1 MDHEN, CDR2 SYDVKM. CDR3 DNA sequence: TGTGCCAGCAGTTCAACACCCCTTGGACAGCCGAATGAAAAACTGTTTTTT. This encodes CASSSTPLGQPNEKLFF.

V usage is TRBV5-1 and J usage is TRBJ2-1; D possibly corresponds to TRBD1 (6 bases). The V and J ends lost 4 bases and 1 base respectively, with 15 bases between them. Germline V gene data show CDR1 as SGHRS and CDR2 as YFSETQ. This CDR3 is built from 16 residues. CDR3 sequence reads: CASSVGTTTSYNEQFF. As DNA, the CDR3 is TGCGCCAGCAGCGTAGGGACAACCACATCCTACAATGAGCAGTTCTTC.

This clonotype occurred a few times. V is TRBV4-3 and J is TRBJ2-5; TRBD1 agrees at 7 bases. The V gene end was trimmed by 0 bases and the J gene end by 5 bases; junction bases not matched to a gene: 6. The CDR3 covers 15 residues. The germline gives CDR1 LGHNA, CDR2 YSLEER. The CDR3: CASSQDGTARETQYF. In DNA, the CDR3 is TGCGCCAGCAGCCAAGATGGGACAGCGCGGGAGACCCAGTACTTC.

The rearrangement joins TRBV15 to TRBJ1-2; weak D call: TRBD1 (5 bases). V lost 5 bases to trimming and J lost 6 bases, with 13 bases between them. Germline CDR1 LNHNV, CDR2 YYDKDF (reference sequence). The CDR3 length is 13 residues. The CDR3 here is CATSDFQGDGYTF. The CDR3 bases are TGTGCCACCAGCGATTTCCAGGGTGATGGCTACACCTTC.

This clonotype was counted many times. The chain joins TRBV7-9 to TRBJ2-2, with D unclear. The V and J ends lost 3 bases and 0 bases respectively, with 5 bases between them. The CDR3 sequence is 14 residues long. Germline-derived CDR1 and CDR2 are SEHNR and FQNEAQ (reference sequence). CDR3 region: CASSFGTNTGELFF. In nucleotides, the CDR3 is TGTGCCAGCAGCTTTGGGACGAACACCGGGGAGCTGTTTTTT.

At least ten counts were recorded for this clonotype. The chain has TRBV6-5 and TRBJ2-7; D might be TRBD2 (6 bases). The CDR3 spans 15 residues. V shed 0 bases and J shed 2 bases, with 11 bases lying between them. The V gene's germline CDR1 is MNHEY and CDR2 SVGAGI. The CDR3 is CASSYSWDSPYEQYF. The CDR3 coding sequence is TGTGCCAGCAGTTACTCCTGGGACTCGCCCTACGAGCAGTACTTC.

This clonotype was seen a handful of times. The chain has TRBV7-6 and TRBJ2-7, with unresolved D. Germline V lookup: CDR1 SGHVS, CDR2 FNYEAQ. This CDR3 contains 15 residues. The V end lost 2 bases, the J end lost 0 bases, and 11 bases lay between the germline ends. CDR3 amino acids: CASSLTTVSSYEQYF. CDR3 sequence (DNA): TGTGCCAGCAGCTTAACGACCGTGAGCTCCTACGAGCAGTACTTC. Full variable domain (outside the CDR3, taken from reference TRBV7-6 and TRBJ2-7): GAGVSQSPRYKVTKRGQDVALRCDPISGHVSLYWYRQALGQGPEFLTYFNYEAQQDKSGLPNDRFSAERPEGSISTLTIQRTEQRDSAMYRCASSLTTVSSYEQYFGPGTRLTVT.

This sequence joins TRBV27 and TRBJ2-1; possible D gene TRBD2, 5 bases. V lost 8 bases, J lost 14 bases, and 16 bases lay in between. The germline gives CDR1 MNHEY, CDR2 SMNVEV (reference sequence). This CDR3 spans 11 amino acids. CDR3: CASLPSGYKFF. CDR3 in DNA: TGTGCCAGCCTGCCGTCGGGGTACAAGTTCTTC.

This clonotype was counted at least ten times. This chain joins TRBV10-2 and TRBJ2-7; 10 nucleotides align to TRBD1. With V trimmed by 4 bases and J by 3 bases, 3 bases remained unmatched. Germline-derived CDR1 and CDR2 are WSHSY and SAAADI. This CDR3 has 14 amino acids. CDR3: CASSAGTGVYEQYF. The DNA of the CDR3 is TGCGCCAGCAGTGCCGGGACAGGGGTCTACGAGCAGTACTTC.

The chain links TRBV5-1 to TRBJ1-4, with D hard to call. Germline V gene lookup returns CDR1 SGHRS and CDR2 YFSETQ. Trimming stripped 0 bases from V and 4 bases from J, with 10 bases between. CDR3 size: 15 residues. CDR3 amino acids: CASSLAGPNNEKLFF. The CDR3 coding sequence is TGCGCCAGCAGCTTGGCCGGCCCCAATAATGAAAAACTGTTTTTT.

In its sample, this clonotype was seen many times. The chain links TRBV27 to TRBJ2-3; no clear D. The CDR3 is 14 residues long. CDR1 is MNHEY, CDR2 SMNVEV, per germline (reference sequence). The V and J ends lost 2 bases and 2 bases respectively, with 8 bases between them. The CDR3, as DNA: TGTGCCAGCAGTTTACTCGGACCCACAGATACGCAGTATTTT. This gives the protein CASSLLGPTDTQYF.

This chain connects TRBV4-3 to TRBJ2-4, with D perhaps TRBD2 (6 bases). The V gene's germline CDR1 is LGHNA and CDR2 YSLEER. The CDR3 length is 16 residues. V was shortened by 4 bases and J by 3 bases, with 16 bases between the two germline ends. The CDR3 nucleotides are TGCGCCAGCAGCCCCGGGCGGGGCGATGGCAAAAACATTCAGTACTTC. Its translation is CASSPGRGDGKNIQYF.

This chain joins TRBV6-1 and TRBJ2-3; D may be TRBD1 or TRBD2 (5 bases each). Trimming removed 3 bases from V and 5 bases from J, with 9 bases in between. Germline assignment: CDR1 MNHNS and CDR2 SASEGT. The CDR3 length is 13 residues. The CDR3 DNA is TGTGCCAGCAGTGACGGGACGGGAGATACGCAGTATTTT. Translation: CASSDGTGDTQYF.

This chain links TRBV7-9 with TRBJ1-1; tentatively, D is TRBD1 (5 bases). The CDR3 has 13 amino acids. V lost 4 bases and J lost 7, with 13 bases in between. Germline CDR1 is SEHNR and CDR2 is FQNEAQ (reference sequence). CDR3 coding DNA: TGTGCCAGCAGCTCCTCTCGGGGCATTGAAGCTTTCTTT. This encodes CASSSSRGIEAFF.

In nucleotides, the CDR3 is TGTGCCAGCAGCCCCATTCCAGGGATTAACACTGAAGCTTTCTTT. Its protein is CASSPIPGINTEAFF. The chain has TRBV7-2 and TRBJ1-1, with D perhaps TRBD1 (5 bases). Germline lookup yields CDR1 SGHTA and CDR2 FQGNSA. The CDR3 spans 15 residues. The germline V and J ends were trimmed by 5 bases and 2 bases, with 15 bases remaining between them.

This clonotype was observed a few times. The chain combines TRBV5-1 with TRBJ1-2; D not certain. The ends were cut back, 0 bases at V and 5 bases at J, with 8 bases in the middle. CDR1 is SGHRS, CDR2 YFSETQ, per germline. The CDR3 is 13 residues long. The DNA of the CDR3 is TGCGCCAGCAGCTTGGACTTTTCTTATGGCTACACCTTC. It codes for CASSLDFSYGYTF.